This TCR beta chain was recovered during a study of blood T cell repertoires in COVID-19. Study information: Donors in the United States, Italy and Spain gave samples during acute or convalescent COVID-19. PBMCs, B-cell-depleted T cells, or T cells were the source of the cDNA or gDNA that made up the material.

The germline gives CDR1 LGHNT, CDR2 FRNRAP. Trimming left V 6 bases short and J 9 bases short, with 15 bases between. The length of the CDR3 is 13 residues. Per the original data handling: Amplification from reference gene primers served as the basis for estimated nucleated cell counts. The protocol was immunoSEQ multiplex PCR, while the TCRdb copy is restricted to in-frame clones and leaves out a portion. Clonal size and the V and J genes are those of that table, whereas D and trimming came from the DNA. Among some 200,000 clones listed, approximately 79% were seen once. This receptor was obtained from a man aged 25 to 40 with active or convalescent COVID-19. The sequenced sample was peripheral blood. The chain links TRBV12-5 to TRBJ2-1; a weak D match, TRBD1 (5 bases). The CDR3 sequence is CASGRLQGGEQFF. The CDR3 bases are TGTGCTAGTGGGCGCCTCCAGGGCGGTGAGCAGTTCTTC.